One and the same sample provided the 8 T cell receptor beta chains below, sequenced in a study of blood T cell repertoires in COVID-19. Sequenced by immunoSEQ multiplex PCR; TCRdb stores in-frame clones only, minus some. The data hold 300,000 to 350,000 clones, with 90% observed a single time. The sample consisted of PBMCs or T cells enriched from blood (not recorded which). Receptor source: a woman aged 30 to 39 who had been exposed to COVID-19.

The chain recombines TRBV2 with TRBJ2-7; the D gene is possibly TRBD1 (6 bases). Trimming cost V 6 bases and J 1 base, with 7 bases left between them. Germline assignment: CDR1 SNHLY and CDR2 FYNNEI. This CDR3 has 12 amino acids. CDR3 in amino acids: CASSRGSYEQYF. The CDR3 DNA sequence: TGTGCCAGCAGCAGGGGTTCCTACGAGCAGTACTTC.

The CDR3 nucleotides read TGTGCCAGCAGTCTCCCGGGACAGACCAACTACGAGCAGTACTTC. This translates into CASSLPGQTNYEQYF. The chain carries TRBV21-1 and TRBJ2-7; the table's D call TRBD1 went unverified against the DNA. TRBV21-1 is a listed pseudogene. The CDR3 covers 15 residues.

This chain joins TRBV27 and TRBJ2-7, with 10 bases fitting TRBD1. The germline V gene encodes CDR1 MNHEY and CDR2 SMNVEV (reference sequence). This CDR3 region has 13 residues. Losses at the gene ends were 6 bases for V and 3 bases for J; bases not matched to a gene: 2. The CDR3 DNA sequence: TGTGCCAGCAGCCGGGACAGGGGCTACGAGCAGTACTTC. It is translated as CASSRDRGYEQYF.

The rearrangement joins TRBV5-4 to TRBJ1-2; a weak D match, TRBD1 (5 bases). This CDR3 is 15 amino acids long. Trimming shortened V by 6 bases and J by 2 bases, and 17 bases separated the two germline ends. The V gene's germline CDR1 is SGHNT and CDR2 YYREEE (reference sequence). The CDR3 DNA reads TGTGCCAGCATCCCGTCGGGGGAGGCAAACTATGGCTACACCTTC. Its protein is CASIPSGEANYGYTF.

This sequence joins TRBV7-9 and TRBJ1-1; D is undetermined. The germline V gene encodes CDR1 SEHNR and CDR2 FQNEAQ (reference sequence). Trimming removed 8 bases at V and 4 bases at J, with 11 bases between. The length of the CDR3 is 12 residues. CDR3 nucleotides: TGTGCCAGCCAAAATCCAGGCACTGAAGCTTTCTTT. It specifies CASQNPGTEAFF. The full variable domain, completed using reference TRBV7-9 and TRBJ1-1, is DTGVSQNPRHKITKRGQNVTFRCDPISEHNRLYWYRQTLGQGPEFLTYFQNEAQLEKSRLLSDRFSAERPKGSFSTLEIQRTEQGDSAMYLCASQNPGTEAFFGQGTRLTVV.

CDR3 in amino acids: CASSLLGGALNTEAFF. The CDR3 DNA reads as TGTGCCAGCAGCCTCCTGGGCGGGGCATTGAACACTGAAGCTTTCTTT. V usage is TRBV7-9 and J usage is TRBJ1-1; D is perhaps TRBD1 (5 bases). This CDR3 has 16 residues. Germline CDR1 SEHNR, CDR2 FQNEAQ (reference sequence). V lost 5 bases to trimming and J lost 0 bases, with 16 bases between them. Complete variable domain (other parts from reference TRBV7-9 and TRBJ1-1): DTGVSQNPRHKITKRGQNVTFRCDPISEHNRLYWYRQTLGQGPEFLTYFQNEAQLEKSRLLSDRFSAERPKGSFSTLEIQRTEQGDSAMYLCASSLLGGALNTEAFFGQGTRLTVV.

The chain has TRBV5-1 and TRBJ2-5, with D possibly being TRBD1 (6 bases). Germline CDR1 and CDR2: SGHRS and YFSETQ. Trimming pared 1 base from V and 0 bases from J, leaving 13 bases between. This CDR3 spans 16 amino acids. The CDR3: CASSLISGQYQETQYF. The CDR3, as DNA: TGCGCCAGCAGCTTGATATCTGGACAGTACCAAGAGACCCAGTACTTC.

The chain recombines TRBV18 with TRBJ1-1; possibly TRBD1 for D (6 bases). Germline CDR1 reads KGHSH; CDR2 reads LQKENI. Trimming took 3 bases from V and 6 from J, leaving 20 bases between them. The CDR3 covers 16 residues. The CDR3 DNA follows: TGTGCCAGCTCACCTCCCATCCTTCAGGGGCGGCCTGAAGCTTTCTTT. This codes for CASSPPILQGRPEAFF.